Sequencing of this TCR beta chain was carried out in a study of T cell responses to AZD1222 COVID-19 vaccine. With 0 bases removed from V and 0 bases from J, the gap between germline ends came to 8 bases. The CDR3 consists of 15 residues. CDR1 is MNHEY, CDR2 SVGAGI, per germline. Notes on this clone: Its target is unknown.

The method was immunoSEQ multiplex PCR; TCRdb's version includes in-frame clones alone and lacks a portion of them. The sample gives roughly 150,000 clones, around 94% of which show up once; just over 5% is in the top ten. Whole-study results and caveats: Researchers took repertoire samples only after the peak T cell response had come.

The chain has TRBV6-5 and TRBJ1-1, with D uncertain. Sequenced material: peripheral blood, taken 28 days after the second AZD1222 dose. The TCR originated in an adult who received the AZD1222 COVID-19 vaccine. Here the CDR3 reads CASSYSGNLNTEAFF. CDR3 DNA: TGTGCCAGCAGTTACTCGGGGAACCTGAACACTGAAGCTTTCTTT.